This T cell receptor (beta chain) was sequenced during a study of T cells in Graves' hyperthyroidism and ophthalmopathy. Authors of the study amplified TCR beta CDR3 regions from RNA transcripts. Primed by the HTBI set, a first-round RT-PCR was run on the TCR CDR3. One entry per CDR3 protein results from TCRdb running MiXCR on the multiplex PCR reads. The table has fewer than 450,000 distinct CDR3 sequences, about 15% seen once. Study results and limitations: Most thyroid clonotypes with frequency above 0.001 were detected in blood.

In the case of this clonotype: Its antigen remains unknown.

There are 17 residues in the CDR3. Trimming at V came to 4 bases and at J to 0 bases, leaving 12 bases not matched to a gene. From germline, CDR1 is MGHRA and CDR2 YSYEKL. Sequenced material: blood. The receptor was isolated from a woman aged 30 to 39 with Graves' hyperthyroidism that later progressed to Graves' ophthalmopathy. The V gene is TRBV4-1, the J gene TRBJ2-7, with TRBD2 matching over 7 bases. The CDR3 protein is CASSRAGGVYSSYEQYF. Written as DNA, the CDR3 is TGCGCCAGCAGCCGGGCTGGGGGGGTATACAGCTCCTACGAGCAGTACTTC.